This TCR beta chain was retrieved from a study of blood T cell repertoires in COVID-19. The table came from immunoSEQ multiplex PCR; TCRdb's copy has only in-frame clones and leaves some out. The data hold about 160,000 clones, with approximately 92% observed a single time. Germline V lookup: CDR1 LGHNT, CDR2 FRNRAP. The CDR3 extends over 19 amino acids. V shed 1 base and J shed 0 bases, with 20 bases lying between them. Specimen: peripheral blood. The chain recombines TRBV12-5 with TRBJ2-3; D perhaps matches TRBD1 (7 bases). The receptor comes from a woman in her forties or fifties with acute or convalescent COVID-19. The CDR3 sequence is CASGLDQGGRGASTDTQYF. The CDR3 DNA sequence: TGTGCTAGTGGTTTGGACCAGGGGGGACGCGGGGCTAGCACAGATACGCAGTATTTT.